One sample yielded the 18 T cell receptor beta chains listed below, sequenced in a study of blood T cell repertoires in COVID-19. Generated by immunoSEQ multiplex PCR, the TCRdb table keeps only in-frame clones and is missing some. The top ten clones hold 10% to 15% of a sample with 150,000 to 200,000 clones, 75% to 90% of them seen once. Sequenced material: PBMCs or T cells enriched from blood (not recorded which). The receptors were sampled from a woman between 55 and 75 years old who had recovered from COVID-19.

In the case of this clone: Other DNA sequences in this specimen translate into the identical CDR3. The CDR3 DNA reads TGTGCCAGCTCACCTGAAGGGGACTATGGCTACACCTTC. This gives the protein CASSPEGDYGYTF. The chain employs TRBV18 and TRBJ1-2; maybe TRBD1 (5 bases). V lost 3 bases and J lost 3, with 8 bases in between. The germline V gene encodes CDR1 KGHSH and CDR2 LQKENI. This CDR3 comprises 13 residues.

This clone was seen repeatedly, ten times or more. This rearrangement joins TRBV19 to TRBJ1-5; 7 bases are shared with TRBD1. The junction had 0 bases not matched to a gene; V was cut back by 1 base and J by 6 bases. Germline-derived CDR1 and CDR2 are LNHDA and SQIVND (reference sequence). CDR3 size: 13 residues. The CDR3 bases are TGTGCCAGTAGTATAGGACAGGGTCAGCCCCAGCATTTT. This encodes CASSIGQGQPQHF.

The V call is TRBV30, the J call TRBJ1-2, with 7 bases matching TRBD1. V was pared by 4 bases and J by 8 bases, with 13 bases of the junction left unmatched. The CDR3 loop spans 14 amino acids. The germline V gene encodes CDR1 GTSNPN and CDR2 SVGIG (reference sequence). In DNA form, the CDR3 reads TGTGCCTGGACTGGCGTTTACAGGGGAGAGGGCTACACCTTC. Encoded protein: CAWTGVYRGEGYTF.

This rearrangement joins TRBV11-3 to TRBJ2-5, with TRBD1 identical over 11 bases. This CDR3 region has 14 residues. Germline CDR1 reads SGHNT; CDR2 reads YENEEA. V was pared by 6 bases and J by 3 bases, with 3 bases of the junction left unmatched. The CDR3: CASSKGQGEETQYF. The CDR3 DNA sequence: TGTGCCAGCAGTAAGGGACAGGGGGAAGAGACCCAGTACTTC.

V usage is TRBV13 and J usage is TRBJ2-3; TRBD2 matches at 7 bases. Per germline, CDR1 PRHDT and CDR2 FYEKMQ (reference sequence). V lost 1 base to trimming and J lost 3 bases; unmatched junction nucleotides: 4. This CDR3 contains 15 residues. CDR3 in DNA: TGTGCCAGCAGCTTAGCCAGGCGGGGGACAGATACGCAGTATTTT. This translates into CASSLARRGTDTQYF. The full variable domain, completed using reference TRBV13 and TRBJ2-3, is AAGVIQSPRHLIKEKRETATLKCYPIPRHDTVYWYQQGPGQDPQFLISFYEKMQSDKGSIPDRFSAQQFSDYHSELNMSSLELGDSALYFCASSLARRGTDTQYFGPGTRLTVL.

The CDR3 protein is CSVGQGRTEAFF. In DNA, the CDR3 is TGCAGCGTGGGGCAGGGCAGAACTGAAGCTTTCTTT. The chain carries TRBV29-1 and TRBJ1-1; TRBD1 is a possible D gene (5 bases). Germline assignment: CDR1 SQVTM and CDR2 ANQGSEA. The CDR3 has 12 amino acids. Trimming cost V 6 bases and J 5 bases, with 13 bases left between them.

The CDR3 sequence is CASSFGTVQETQYF. CDR3 bases: TGCGCCAGCAGCTTTGGGACAGTCCAAGAGACCCAGTACTTC. The chain uses TRBV5-1 and TRBJ2-5; 7 bases fit TRBD1. There are 14 residues in the CDR3. V shed 2 bases, J shed 1 base, and the junction held 2 bases outside the gene matches. Germline assignment: CDR1 SGHRS and CDR2 YFSETQ.

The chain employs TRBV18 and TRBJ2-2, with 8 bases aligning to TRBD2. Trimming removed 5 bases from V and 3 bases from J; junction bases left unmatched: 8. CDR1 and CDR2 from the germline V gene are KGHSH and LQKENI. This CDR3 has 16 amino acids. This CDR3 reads CASSERTSRDTGELFF. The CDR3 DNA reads TGTGCCAGCTCAGAAAGGACTAGCCGGGACACCGGGGAGCTGTTTTTT.

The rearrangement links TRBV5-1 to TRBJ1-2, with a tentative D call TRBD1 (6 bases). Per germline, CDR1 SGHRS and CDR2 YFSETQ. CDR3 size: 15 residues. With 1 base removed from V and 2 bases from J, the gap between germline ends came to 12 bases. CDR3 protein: CASSLSDQGNYGYTF. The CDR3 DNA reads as TGCGCCAGCAGCTTGTCCGATCAGGGGAACTATGGCTACACCTTC.

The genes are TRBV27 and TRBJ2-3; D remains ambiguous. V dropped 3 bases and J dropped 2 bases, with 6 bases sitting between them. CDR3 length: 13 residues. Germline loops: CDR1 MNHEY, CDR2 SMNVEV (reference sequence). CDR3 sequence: CASSFLDTDTQYF. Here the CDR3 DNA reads TGTGCCAGCAGTTTTCTAGACACAGATACGCAGTATTTT.

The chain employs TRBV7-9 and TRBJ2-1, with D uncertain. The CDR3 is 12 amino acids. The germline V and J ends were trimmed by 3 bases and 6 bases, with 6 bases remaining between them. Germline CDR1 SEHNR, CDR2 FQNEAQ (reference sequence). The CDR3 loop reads CASSFLANEQFF. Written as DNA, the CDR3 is TGTGCCAGCAGCTTTTTAGCCAATGAGCAGTTCTTC.

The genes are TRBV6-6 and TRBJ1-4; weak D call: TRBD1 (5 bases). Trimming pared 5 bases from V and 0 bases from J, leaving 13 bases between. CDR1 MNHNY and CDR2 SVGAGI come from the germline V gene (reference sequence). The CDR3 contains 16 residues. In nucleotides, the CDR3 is TGTGCCAGCAGTCGACTCCAGGGTGCAACTAATGAAAAACTGTTTTTT. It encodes CASSRLQGATNEKLFF.

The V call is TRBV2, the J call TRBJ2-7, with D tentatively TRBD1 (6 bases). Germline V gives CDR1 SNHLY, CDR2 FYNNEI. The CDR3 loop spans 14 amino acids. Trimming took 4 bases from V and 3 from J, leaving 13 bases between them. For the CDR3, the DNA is TGTGCCAGCAGTGGGGACACTAGGTACTACGAGCAGTACTTC. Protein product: CASSGDTRYYEQYF.

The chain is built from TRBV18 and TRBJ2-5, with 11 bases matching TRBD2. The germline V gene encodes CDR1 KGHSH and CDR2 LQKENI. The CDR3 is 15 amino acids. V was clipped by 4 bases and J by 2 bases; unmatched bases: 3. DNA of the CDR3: TGTGCCAGCTCACTACTAGCGGGGGAACAAGAGACCCAGTACTTC. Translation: CASSLLAGEQETQYF.

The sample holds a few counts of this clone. This chain's CDR3 is CASSLGFSPRGTEAFF. As DNA, the CDR3 is TGTGCCAGCAGCTTAGGTTTTTCCCCTCGGGGCACTGAAGCTTTCTTT. The chain couples TRBV7-8 to TRBJ1-1; D is ambiguous. The CDR3 is made up of 16 amino acids. Trimming stripped 1 base from V and 4 bases from J, with 16 bases between. The V gene's germline CDR1 is SGHVS and CDR2 FQNEAQ. Looking up the rest from reference TRBV7-8 and TRBJ1-1 gives the full variable domain: GAGVSQSPRYKVAKRGQDVALRCDPISGHVSLFWYQQALGQGPEFLTYFQNEAQLDKSGLPSDRFFAERPEGSVSTLKIQRTQQEDSAVYLCASSLGFSPRGTEAFFGQGTRLTVV.

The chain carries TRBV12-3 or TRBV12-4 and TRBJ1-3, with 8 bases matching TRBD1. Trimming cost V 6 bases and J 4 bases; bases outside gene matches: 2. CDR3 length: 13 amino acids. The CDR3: CASSRQGGNTIYF. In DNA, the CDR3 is TGTGCCAGCAGCCGACAGGGGGGAAACACCATATATTTT.

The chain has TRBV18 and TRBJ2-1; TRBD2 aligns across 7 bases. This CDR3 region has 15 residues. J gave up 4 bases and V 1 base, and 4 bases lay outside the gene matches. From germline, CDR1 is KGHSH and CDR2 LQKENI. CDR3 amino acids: CASSPRRETYNEQFF. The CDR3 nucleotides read TGTGCCAGCTCACCACGGCGGGAGACTTACAATGAGCAGTTCTTC.

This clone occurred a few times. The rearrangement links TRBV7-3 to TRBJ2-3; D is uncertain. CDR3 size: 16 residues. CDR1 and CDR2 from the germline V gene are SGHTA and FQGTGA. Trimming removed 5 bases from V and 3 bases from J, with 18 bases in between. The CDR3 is CASSPNGGKPTDTQYF. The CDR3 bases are TGTGCCAGCAGCCCCAACGGCGGCAAACCGACAGATACGCAGTATTTT.